This T cell receptor (beta chain) derives from a study of glioma-infiltrating T cells. The CDR3 contains 15 residues. Germline CDR1 reads MGHRA; CDR2 reads YSYEKL. The V gene lost 4 bases and the J gene lost 1 base, with 13 bases spanning the gap. Amplification of TCR alpha and beta CDR3 regions from RNA used iRepertoire nested multiplex PCR. TCRdb reprocessed the multiplex PCR reads via MiXCR and lists one record per CDR3 protein. The data hold about 130,000 distinct CDR3 sequences, with about 25% observed a single time. Sample: glioma tissue, nonneoplastic brain tissue, or PBMCs (not recorded which). The clonotype comes from a human donor with low-grade glioma or glioblastoma, undergoing nonglioma brain surgery, or in good health (not recorded which). V gene TRBV4-1 combines with J gene TRBJ1-1; no clear D gene. The DNA of the CDR3 is TGCGCCAGCAGCCCACCGGGAGTCAGGAACACTGAAGCTTTCTTT. Its translation: CASSPPGVRNTEAFF.